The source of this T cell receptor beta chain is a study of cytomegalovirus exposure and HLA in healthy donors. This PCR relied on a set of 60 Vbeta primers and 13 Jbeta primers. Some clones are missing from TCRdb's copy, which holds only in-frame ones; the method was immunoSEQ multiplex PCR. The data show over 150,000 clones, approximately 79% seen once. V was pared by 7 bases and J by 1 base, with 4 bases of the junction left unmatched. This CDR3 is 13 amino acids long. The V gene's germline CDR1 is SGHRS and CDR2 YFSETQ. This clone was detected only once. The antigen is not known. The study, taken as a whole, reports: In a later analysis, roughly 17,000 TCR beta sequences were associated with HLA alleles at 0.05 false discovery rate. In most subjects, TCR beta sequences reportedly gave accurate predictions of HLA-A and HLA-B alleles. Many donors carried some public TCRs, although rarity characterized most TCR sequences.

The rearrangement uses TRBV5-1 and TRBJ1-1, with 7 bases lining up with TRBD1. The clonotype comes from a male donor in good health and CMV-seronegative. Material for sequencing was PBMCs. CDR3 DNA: TGCGCCAGCCGACAGGGTACGAACACTGAAGCTTTCTTT. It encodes CASRQGTNTEAFF.